This note documents a single TCR beta chain sequence. The table lists this clonotype with a few counts. Its antigen is unknown. Qualities for individual bases were not recorded, and no much larger clone is one base off. V drops 7 bases and J drops 8 bases, leaving 17 bases in between. The cysteine opens and the phenylalanine closes a CDR3 of 13 amino acids. The entry retains the CDR3 DNA only, 39 bases that are in frame from base 1. Instrument on record: Illumina NovaSeq 6000. TCRalpha and TCRbeta cDNA libraries were built by 5'RACE with constant-segment primers, adding sample barcodes and unique molecular identifiers. Trizol reagent was used to extract RNA from every sample. Amplification of the libraries took two PCR steps, and the second step added a second sample barcode plus Illumina TruSeq adapters. Libraries were sequenced on an Illumina NovaSeq with 2 x 150 bp paired-end reads. The study's processing was this. The reads were demultiplexed and collapsed into UMI-guided consensus sequences using migec v1.2.7. Using mixcr v2.1.11, UMI consensuses were aligned to TRA and TRB V and J templates and then assembled into clonotypes. Expanded or contracted clonotypes were those called significant by both edgeR and NoisET, with noise models trained on biological replicates. For edgeR calls, a false discovery rate-adjusted p below 0.01 and a log2 fold-change threshold of 1 were applied. PCA with hierarchical clustering of max-normalized trajectories of the 1000 most abundant clonotypes was used as exploratory dynamics analysis. Each responding clone was given a CD4 or CD8 phenotype based on the CD4+ and CD8+ repertoires, which had been sequenced separately. TCRdb reprocessed the public reads (quality trimming at Q25 with fastp, clone calling with MiXCR) and kept in-frame beta chains. Each entry is one CDR3 protein sequence, shown with its most common DNA and genes. The V and J calls were determined by TCRdb, not by the authors. The sample has about 620,000 distinct CDR3 sequences on record, roughly 18% of them singletons. The top ten hold around 12% of the sample.

PBMCs were isolated by Ficoll-Paque density gradient centrifugation. This sample is part of a study of T-cell memory formation after mild COVID-19 (dated by TCRdb to 2020 to 2023). For the study in its entirety: TCR sequence clusters from the two donors were found to be largely donor specific. The cohort was made up of two young adult volunteers, one female and one male, who were previously healthy. In a couple of donors, T-cell clones that expanded and contracted after mild COVID-19 were tracked by sequencing TCRalpha and TCRbeta repertoires over time. On the study overall, not on this receptor specifically: The study covered only a couple of mild cases, and larger cohorts including severe cases with pre-infection samples were considered necessary. Whether the second-wave clones peaking on day 37 were SARS-CoV-2 specific was not confirmed. Clones contracting from day 15 to 85 had balanced CD4/CD8 phenotypes, while a second wave expanding from day 15 to 37 was biased towards CD4+. Contracting CD4+ clones were located mainly in the CM and EM memory subsets, whereas CD8+ clones were found to be enriched in EMRA. Some responding clones were detected in pre-infection memory, suggesting pre-existing cross-reactive memory T cells joined the SARS-CoV-2 response.

The sequencing sample was made of PBMCs or a T cell subset sorted from them (not recorded which). The chain was built from TRBV12-3 or TRBV12-4 and TRBJ1-2, and possibly TRBD1, on 5 matching bases. This clonotype originated in an adult woman who had mild COVID-19 (a few samples of this study predate the infection). The sample titles of this study are shuffled in the database, so cell type and time point are left out; the donor was told from shared clones. The DNA sequence follows: TGTGCCAGCACCCCCTGGGAGGGGCACGGCTACACCTTC. This codes for CASTPWEGHGYTF.